Included here is one T cell receptor beta chain sequence, with context. The antigen this receptor binds is unknown. Per-base qualities were not stored, and no clone one base away is much larger. The CDR3 regions of human TCRbeta chains were analyzed by immunosequencing. As for the original processing: Repertoire TCRs were checked for matches against a reference library of SARS-CoV-2-specific TCRs that had been generated using the MIRA antigen-specificity platform. Breadth was defined as the fraction of unique TCRs that were SARS-CoV-2-associated. Depth was defined as the fraction of total T cells that were SARS-CoV-2-associated. Using the MIRA data, each spike-specific TCR was assigned both to the spike region to which the TCR was reactive and to a CD4 or CD8 class. Log10-transformed breadth and depth values were compared by one-way ANOVA with Sidak's multiple comparisons tests. Not all clones reach the TCRdb copy of this immuneACCESS table, which keeps in-frame sequences only. Checked studies attribute under half of the gap to unresolved V genes and leave the rest unexplained. V and J calls and clone size are those listed in that table; D and trimming were worked out from the DNA. The sample table lists 150,000 to 250,000 clones, under 95% of them with a count of one. The ten largest account for around 1% of the sample.

The record originates from a study of T cell responses to AZD1222 COVID-19 vaccine (dated by TCRdb to about 2021). Study-level background: TCR sequencing covered over 230 trial participants: about 210 given two doses of AZD1222 and about 26 given two doses of MenACWY control vaccine. Trial participants were enrolled by age into subgroups of 18-55, 56-69 and 70-plus years, and around 150, 29 and 61 TCR-sequenced participants, respectively, were included in these subgroups.

Overall study outcomes, separate from this receptor: Participants were mostly white British, with more females than males. The authors suggested clonal diversity may have been underestimated. Reportedly, close to half of the unique spike-specific TCRs recognized epitopes lying outside the regions that are mutated in the B.1.351 and B.1.1.7 variants. Spike-specific TCR breadth and depth rose significantly after two AZD1222 doses compared with day 0 and with MenACWY recipients. CD4 TCRs associated with the vaccine covered the entire spike protein, and the dominant responses were in regions 160-218 and 743-854. In the small 56-69-year group, the increase in depth fell short of significance, most likely because of low power. Conclusions about previously exposed vaccinees are limited, since just six AZD1222 recipients were seropositive for SARS-CoV-2 at baseline. Because no day 14 peak-response samples were available, repertoires were characterized only after the peak T cell response.

Sample time point, as interpreted from the label and publication: about 28 days (+/-7) after the second vaccine dose. AZD1222 recipients whose second dose came at about 4 weeks and those whose second dose came at about 12 weeks were combined into one group, since spike-specific TCR depth and breadth did not differ between the two schedules. Vaccinee samples came from UK trials COV001 and COV002, including a single-blind randomized controlled phase 2/3 trial of AZD1222 (ChAdOx1 nCoV-19) in healthy adults. For TCRbeta chain sequencing, PBMC samples from trial participants were taken at day 0 and at day 28 after the second dose. Sequences SGHDT (CDR1) and YYEEEE (CDR2) are obtained from the germline V gene. The germline ends are 13 bases apart after V is trimmed by 2 bases and J by 2 bases. The CDR3, from cysteine to phenylalanine, totals 15 residues. Left in the record is the CDR3 DNA by itself, 45 bases read in frame from the first base.

The sample here was peripheral blood, taken 28 days after the second AZD1222 dose. The chain is encoded by TRBV5-6 joined to TRBJ1-2; a weak D assignment points to TRBD1 (6 bases agree). This receptor was identified in an adult who received the AZD1222 COVID-19 vaccine. The CDR3 protein is CASSFIHRANYGYTF. In nucleotides, the sequence is TGTGCCAGCAGCTTCATCCACAGGGCCAACTATGGCTACACCTTC.